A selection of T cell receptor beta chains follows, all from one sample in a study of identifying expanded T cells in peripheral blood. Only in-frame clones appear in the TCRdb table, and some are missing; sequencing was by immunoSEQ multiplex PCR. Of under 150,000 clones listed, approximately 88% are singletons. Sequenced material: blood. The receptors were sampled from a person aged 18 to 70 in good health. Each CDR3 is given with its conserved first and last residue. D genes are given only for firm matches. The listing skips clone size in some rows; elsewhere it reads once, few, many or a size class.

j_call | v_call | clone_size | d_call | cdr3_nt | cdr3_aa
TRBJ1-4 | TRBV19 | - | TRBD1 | TGTGCCAGTAGTATGCGGACAGGGGACACTAATGAAAAACTGTTTTTT | CASSMRTGDTNEKLFF
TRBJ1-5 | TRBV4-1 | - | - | TGCGCCAGCAGCCAAGAGGCCCACGGAACAGGAATTAGTAACAATCAGCCCCAGCATTTT | CASSQEAHGTGISNNQPQHF
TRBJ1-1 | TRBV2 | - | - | TGTGCCAGCAGTGCTATGCGTGTCAGGGAGACTGAAGCTTTCTTT | CASSAMRVRETEAFF
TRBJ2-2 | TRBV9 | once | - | TGTGCCAGCAGCGTAGATGGAGGCCCGCTCGGGGAGCTGTTTTTT | CASSVDGGPLGELFF
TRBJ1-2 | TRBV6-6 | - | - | TGTGCCAGCAGTGCCCAGCCCGACTATGGCTACACCTTC | CASSAQPDYGYTF
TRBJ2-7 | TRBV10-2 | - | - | TGCGCCAGCAGCGAGACGACCTCGGGGTACGAGCAGTACTTC | CASSETTSGYEQYF
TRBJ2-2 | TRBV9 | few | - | TGTGCCAGCAGCGTAACCAGGGGCGGCACCGGGGAGCTGTTTTTT | CASSVTRGGTGELFF
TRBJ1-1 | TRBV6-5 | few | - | TGTGCCAGCAGCCAATTTCAGGGTCGCGCTTTCTTT | CASSQFQGRAFF
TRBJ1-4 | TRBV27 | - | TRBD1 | TGTGCCAGCAGTCACAGGGGCGAGGAAAAACTGTTTTTT | CASSHRGEEKLFF
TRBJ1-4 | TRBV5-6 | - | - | TGTGCCAGCAGATTACAGATTGCAACTAATGAAAAACTGTTTTTT | CASRLQIATNEKLFF
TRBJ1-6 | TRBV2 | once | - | TGTGCCAGCAGGGCGGGAGACTATAATTCACCCCTCCACTTT | CASRAGDYNSPLHF
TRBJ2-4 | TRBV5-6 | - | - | TGTGCCAGCAGCCCTTGGGGACTAGCCAAAAACATTCAGTACTTC | CASSPWGLAKNIQYF
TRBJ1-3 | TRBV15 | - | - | TGTGCCACCAGCAGCAGCAGAAACACCATATATTTT | CATSSSRNTIYF
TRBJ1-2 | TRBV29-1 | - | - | TGCAGCGTTGATCCAGGGGCAGGTGGCTACACCTTC | CSVDPGAGGYTF
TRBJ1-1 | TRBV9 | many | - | TGTGCCAGCAGCCGGCCGGGTTACACTGAAGCTTTCTTT | CASSRPGYTEAFF
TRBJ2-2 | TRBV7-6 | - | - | TGTGCCAGCAGCTTAGGGGATCCCGGGGAGCTGTTTTTT | CASSLGDPGELFF
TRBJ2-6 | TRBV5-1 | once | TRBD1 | TGCGCCAGCAGCCCCGGGACAGGGGGAGTCTCCTCTGGGGCCAACGTCCTGACTTTC | CASSPGTGGVSSGANVLTF
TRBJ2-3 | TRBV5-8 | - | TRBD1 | TGTGCCAGCAGCCCAACAGGGGGCCGGACAGATACGCAGTATTTT | CASSPTGGRTDTQYF
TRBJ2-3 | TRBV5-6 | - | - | TGTGCCAGCAGCTTCGTTACAGATACGCAGTATTTT | CASSFVTDTQYF
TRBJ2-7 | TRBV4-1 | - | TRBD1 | TGCGCCAGCAGCCAATGGACAGGGACGGCCTACGAGCAGTACTTC | CASSQWTGTAYEQYF
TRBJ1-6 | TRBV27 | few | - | TGTGCCAGCAGTGGGGGCGCGGGCAATTCACCCCTCCACTTT | CASSGGAGNSPLHF
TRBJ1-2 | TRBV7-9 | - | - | TGTGCCAGCAGCTTACGGGGGGCGCATGGCTACACCTTC | CASSLRGAHGYTF
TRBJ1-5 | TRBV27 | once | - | TGTGCCAGCAGGGCACAGGGAGGTTTTTATCAGCCCCAGCATTTT | CASRAQGGFYQPQHF
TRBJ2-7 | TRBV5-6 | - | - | TGTGCCAGCAGCCAATACAGGTTACCCTCCTACGAGCAGTACTTC | CASSQYRLPSYEQYF
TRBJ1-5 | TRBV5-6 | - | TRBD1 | TGTGCCAGCAGCGGCTCAGGGGGCTTGAGCAATCAGCCCCAGCATTTT | CASSGSGGLSNQPQHF
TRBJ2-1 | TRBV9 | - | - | TGTGCCAGCAGCGTAAGGGGGGACGCCTACAATGAGCAGTTCTTC | CASSVRGDAYNEQFF
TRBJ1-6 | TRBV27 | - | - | TGTGCCAGCCGCTCGGCCCCGGGACAAGGGGAATCTCACCTCCACTTT | CASRSAPGQGESHLHF
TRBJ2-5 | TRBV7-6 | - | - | TGTGCCAGCAGCTTAGGGACCCCGCCAGAGACCCAGTACTTC | CASSLGTPPETQYF
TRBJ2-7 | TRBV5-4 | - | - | TGTGCCAGCAGCTCCCGGGACAAGTCCTACGAGCAGTACTTC | CASSSRDKSYEQYF
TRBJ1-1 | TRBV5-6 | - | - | TGTGCCAGCAGCTTAAACGTTGGGCCTTGGCTGAACACTGAAGCTTTCTTT | CASSLNVGPWLNTEAFF
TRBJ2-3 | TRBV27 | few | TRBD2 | TGTGCCAGCAGGGTGACTAGCGGGGGGATCACAGATACGCAGTATTTT | CASRVTSGGITDTQYF
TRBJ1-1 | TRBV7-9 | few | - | TGTGCCAGCAGGCAGGACAACAGTCGGGCTTTCTTT | CASRQDNSRAFF
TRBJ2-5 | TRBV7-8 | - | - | TGTGCCAGCAGCCCCAGGCGGGACCCAGATCGTTATGTGACCCAGTACTTC | CASSPRRDPDRYVTQYF
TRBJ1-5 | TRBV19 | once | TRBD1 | TGTGCCAGTAGCCTCGCCGGGGCAGGGGGGAATAGCAATCAGCCCCAGCATTTT | CASSLAGAGGNSNQPQHF
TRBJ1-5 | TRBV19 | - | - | TGTGCCAGTAGTATTGCAGGGATCTTGAGGCAGCCCCAGCATTTT | CASSIAGILRQPQHF
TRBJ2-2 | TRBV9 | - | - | TGTGCCAGCAGCGGAGACACCGGGGAGCTGTTTTTT | CASSGDTGELFF
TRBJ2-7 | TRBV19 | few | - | TGTGCCAGTTCCGACCGCGTAAACTCCTACGAGCAGTACTTC | CASSDRVNSYEQYF
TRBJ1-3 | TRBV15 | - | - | TGTGCCACCAGCAGCCTCGCGTCAGGACCTGGAAACACCATATATTTT | CATSSLASGPGNTIYF
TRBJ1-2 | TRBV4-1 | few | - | TGCGCCAGCAGCCAAGGGGGAGCTACAAGGAGTGGCTACACCTTC | CASSQGGATRSGYTF
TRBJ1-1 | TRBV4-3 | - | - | TGCGCCAGCAGCGGTTCCCGGGACCCGCGGGGCACTGAAGCTTTCTTT | CASSGSRDPRGTEAFF
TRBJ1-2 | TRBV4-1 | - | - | TGCGCCAGCAGCCAACTAACCGGGACTACTGGCTACACCTTC | CASSQLTGTTGYTF
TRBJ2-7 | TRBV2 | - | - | TGTGCCAGCAGCAACCCCCTACGGGTTGCCGAGCAGTACTTC | CASSNPLRVAEQYF
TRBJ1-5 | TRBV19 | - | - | TGTGCCAGTAGTATAGGGCCAGGCGGGAGTCGAAAGGGACAGCCCCAGCATTTT | CASSIGPGGSRKGQPQHF